This section outlines one T cell receptor (beta chain) sequence together with its context. Profiled with immunoSEQ multiplex PCR; TCRdb holds only in-frame clones, not every one. Of fewer than 150,000 clones listed, about 83% were seen once; the top ten hold over 10%. This record belongs to a study of blood T cell repertoires in COVID-19. Looking at the study overall: Specimens from acute and convalescent COVID-19 originated in the United States, Italy and Spain. PBMCs, B-cell-depleted T cells, or T cells were the source of the cDNA or gDNA that made up the material.

The CDR3 runs 21 residues. The genes are TRBV21-1 and TRBJ1-2; no check of the table's D call, TRBD1, against the DNA was made. TRBV21-1 is noted as a pseudogene. This TCR derives from a human donor in a cohort sampled during active COVID-19. The sequenced material came from peripheral blood. CDR3 nucleotide sequence: TGTGCCAGCAGCAAAAGAGGGTCTGTTGACAGGGGCCGGAAAAGCCCCTATGGCTACACCTTC. It specifies CASSKRGSVDRGRKSPYGYTF.